This T cell receptor (beta chain) came from a study of read filtering for tumor transcriptome and immune sequencing. Study context: Whole-transcriptome libraries were prepared after DNase treatment.

The V end lost 1 base, the J end lost 5 bases, and 14 bases lay between the germline ends. The germline V gene has CDR1 SQVTM and CDR2 ANQGSEA. The CDR3 covers 15 residues. This clonotype was observed at least ten times. This library used roughly 400 ng RNA and molecular barcoded adaptors spanning alpha/delta and beta/gamma chains. TCRdb redid the calling of the reads with MiXCR, one entry per CDR3 protein. The data contain tens of thousands of distinct CDR3 sequences, roughly a fifth of them seen just once; the ten biggest clones take up roughly 14%. The sequence was obtained from a donor aged 40 or over with multiple myeloma. The material sequenced was a population of CD138-negative cells sorted from bone marrow. This chain joins TRBV29-1 and TRBJ2-2; possibly TRBD2 for D (6 bases). The CDR3 DNA reads TGCAGCGTTGAAGTGTCGGGGAGGCGGACCGGGGAGCTGTTTTTT. Its protein product is CSVEVSGRRTGELFF.